This paragraph reports one TCR beta chain. The sample belongs to a study of blood T cell repertoires in COVID-19. Looking at the study overall: Samples taken during acute and convalescent COVID-19 were collected in the United States, Italy and Spain. The cDNA or gDNA used as material had been derived from T cells, B-cell-depleted T cells, or PBMCs.

Authors' processing steps: Using reference gene primer amplification, nucleated cell counts were estimated. TCRdb's copy holds only in-frame clones and misses some; the assay was immunoSEQ multiplex PCR. V, J and clone size were drawn from that table, and D and trimming were deduced from the DNA. The sample records 150,000 to 200,000 clones, roughly 80% being singletons. The V gene's germline CDR1 is MGHRA and CDR2 YSYEKL. The germline V and J ends were trimmed by 4 bases and 8 bases, with 14 bases remaining between them. CDR3 length: 14 residues. Input material: peripheral blood. The J gene is TRBJ1-4, the V gene TRBV4-1; weak D call: TRBD1 (5 bases). The sequence was obtained from a human donor in a cohort sampled during active COVID-19. The CDR3 sequence is CASSPLGGGEKLFF. CDR3 DNA: TGCGCCAGCAGCCCCCTTGGCGGGGGGGAAAAACTGTTTTTT.